The rows below give T cell receptor beta chains drawn from one sample of a study of T cells in Graves' hyperthyroidism and ophthalmopathy. MiXCR was run by TCRdb on the multiplex PCR reads, yielding one entry per CDR3 protein. The table includes fewer than 650,000 distinct CDR3 sequences, roughly 45% detected once. Specimen: peripheral blood or thyroid tissue (not recorded which). Receptor source: an adult woman with Graves' disease, either hyperthyroidism or ophthalmopathy (not recorded which). The CDR3 runs from the conserved cysteine through the conserved F or W. Each record gives: V gene, CDR3 protein.

>TRBV9
CASSQRGGVQAFF
>TRBV5-1
CASGQDEFYGYTF
>TRBV10-3
CAISEGGQYNQPQHF
>TRBV6-1
CASSEVPQYGYTF
>TRBV7-6
CASSPDGTEAFF
>TRBV15
CATSRDRDVSWNEQFF
>TRBV14
CASSQDEKYEKLFF
>TRBV20-1
CSAGDNNYGYTF
>TRBV12-3/TRBV12-4
CASSSGVAGGGELFF
>TRBV13
CASSPRQGPSYEQYF
>TRBV20-1
CSARATDNQPQHF
>TRBV12-3/TRBV12-4
CASSFEGLTF
>TRBV20-1
CSARGREGDTEAFF
>TRBV19
CASRRDHSGANVLTF
>TRBV7-9
CASSQGLAGGLPYEQYF
>TRBV10-2
CASSEGEREVTYEQYF
>TRBV7-2
CASSPAVDYEQYF
>TRBV20-1
CSLGQGPNTGELFF
>TRBV29-1
CSVRTGVQETQYF
>TRBV7-9
CASSPPSPETQYF